This is a list of T cell receptor beta chains from one sample in a study of T cells after yellow fever vaccination. A single record per CDR3 protein comes from TCRdb applying MiXCR to the 5' RACE reads. The data hold hundreds of thousands of distinct CDR3 sequences, with around an eighth observed a single time. Sequenced material: PBMCs, taken on the day of the yellow fever booster vaccination. Receptors originate from a man aged 25-45 years who received the YFV17D yellow fever vaccine. Both conserved end residues are part of each CDR3. The D gene is left open where the match is weak. A row's size may be missing; if present it is once, few, many or a size class.

V	size	J	D	CDR3	DNA
TRBV24-1	few	TRBJ2-1	NA	CATSDFGEQFF	TGTGCCACCAGTGATTTCGGGGAGCAGTTCTTC
TRBV20-1	many	TRBJ2-7	TRBD2	CSASGTSYEQYF	TGCAGTGCTAGTGGGACTAGCTACGAGCAGTACTTC
TRBV7-2	few	TRBJ2-7	NA	CASSPTKLVSYEQYF	TGTGCCAGCAGCCCGACTAAACTTGTATCCTACGAGCAGTACTTC
TRBV24-1	NA	TRBJ2-6	NA	CATSQGANVLTF	TGTGCCACCAGTCAGGGGGCCAACGTCCTGACTTTC
TRBV6-2/TRBV6-3	many	TRBJ2-1	NA	CASSPNGLAYNEQFF	TGTGCCAGCAGTCCGAATGGGCTAGCCTACAATGAGCAGTTCTTC
TRBV5-1	few	TRBJ2-1	NA	CASSLGDFPYNEQFF	TGCGCCAGCAGCTTGGGGGACTTTCCTTACAATGAGCAGTTCTTC
TRBV7-2	NA	TRBJ2-1	NA	CASSELGRTGYNEQFF	TGTGCCAGCAGCGAATTGGGCCGGACGGGGTACAATGAGCAGTTCTTC
TRBV3-1	few	TRBJ2-7	TRBD1	CASSKGQGGSYEQYF	TGTGCCAGCAGCAAGGGACAGGGAGGCTCCTACGAGCAGTACTTC
TRBV7-2	few	TRBJ2-2	TRBD2	CASNLAGEVAGELFF	TGTGCCAGCAACCTAGCGGGAGAAGTCGCCGGGGAGCTGTTTTTT
TRBV20-1	NA	TRBJ2-3	NA	CSARVGAPMGDTQYF	TGCAGTGCTAGAGTCGGAGCTCCGATGGGAGATACGCAGTATTTT
TRBV10-3	few	TRBJ2-1	TRBD2	CAISTSDSYNEQFF	TGTGCCATCTCGACTAGCGACTCCTACAATGAGCAGTTCTTC
TRBV4-3	NA	TRBJ1-2	NA	CASSPGGANYGYTF	TGCGCCAGCAGCCCCGGAGGAGCTAACTATGGCTACACCTTC
TRBV7-2	few	TRBJ1-6	NA	CASSLAGAGNYSPLHF	TGTGCCAGCAGCTTAGCGGGGGCAGGGAATTATTCACCCCTCCACTTT
TRBV18	few	TRBJ2-2	NA	CASSPWRDPGELFF	TGTGCCAGCTCACCATGGAGAGATCCCGGGGAGCTGTTTTTT
TRBV20-1	few	TRBJ2-5	NA	CSARGLTGQETQYF	TGCAGTGCTAGAGGGTTAACCGGGCAAGAGACCCAGTACTTC
TRBV7-8	few	TRBJ1-5	NA	CASSPDVSPQHF	TGTGCCAGCAGCCCCGATGTGTCCCCCCAGCATTTT
TRBV12-3/TRBV12-4	few	TRBJ1-4	NA	CASSFGNEKLFF	TGTGCCAGCAGTTTTGGGAATGAAAAACTGTTTTTT
TRBV20-1	few	TRBJ2-7	TRBD2	CSAPGTSGEYF	TGCAGTGCCCCCGGGACTAGTGGAGAGTACTTC
TRBV1	once	TRBJ1-5	NA	CTSSRPASGHQPQHF	TGCACCAGCAGCCGCCCCGCGAGTGGTCATCAGCCCCAGCATTTT
TRBV6-1	few	TRBJ2-3	NA	CASSVTRADTQYF	TGTGCCAGCAGCGTCACTAGAGCGGATACGCAGTATTTT
TRBV12-3/TRBV12-4	few	TRBJ2-7	NA	CASSASRREQYF	TGTGCCAGCAGTGCCTCACGGAGGGAGCAGTACTTC
TRBV7-6	few	TRBJ2-1	NA	CASSLIDGGEQFF	TGTGCCAGCAGCCTTATTGACGGGGGTGAGCAGTTCTTC
TRBV7-2	NA	TRBJ2-4	NA	CASSLVRGQGAKNIQYF	TGTGCCAGCAGCTTAGTCCGGGGGCAGGGAGCCAAAAACATTCAGTACTTC
TRBV10-3	few	TRBJ2-1	TRBD1	CAISDGGGQGNANEQFF	TGTGCCATCAGTGATGGGGGGGGACAGGGGAATGCAAATGAGCAGTTCTTC
TRBV5-1	NA	TRBJ2-5	TRBD2	CASSQPPIAGGETQYF	TGCGCCAGCAGCCAACCGCCAATAGCGGGAGGAGAGACCCAGTACTTC
TRBV7-3	NA	TRBJ1-2	NA	CASSPASGPNYGYTF	TGTGCCAGCAGCCCCGCCAGCGGGCCTAACTATGGCTACACCTTC
TRBV5-5	NA	TRBJ2-5	NA	CASNVPGTQETQYF	TGTGCCAGCAACGTCCCGGGAACCCAAGAGACCCAGTACTTC
TRBV27	few	TRBJ2-7	NA	CASSLRFGTVRDYRYEQYF	TGTGCCAGCAGTTTACGATTTGGGACAGTCCGGGACTACCGCTACGAGCAGTACTTC
TRBV5-1	few	TRBJ2-2	NA	CASSSVMDTGELFF	TGCGCCAGCAGCTCAGTGATGGACACCGGGGAGCTGTTTTTT
TRBV20-1	few	TRBJ2-3	TRBD2	CSASRLAGDDTQYF	TGCAGTGCTAGTAGACTAGCGGGAGACGATACGCAGTATTTT
TRBV19	few	TRBJ2-1	NA	CASSIDTPTYNEQFF	TGTGCCAGTAGTATAGATACGCCCACCTACAATGAGCAGTTCTTC
TRBV5-1	few	TRBJ2-1	TRBD2	CASSPSLAGGDPYNEQFF	TGCGCCAGCAGCCCATCTCTAGCGGGAGGGGACCCCTACAATGAGCAGTTCTTC
TRBV5-1	few	TRBJ1-2	NA	CASSPGENYGYTF	TGCGCCAGCAGCCCGGGAGAAAACTATGGCTACACCTTC
TRBV2	few	TRBJ2-3	TRBD2	CAASGGSTDTQYF	TGTGCCGCCAGCGGGGGGTCCACAGATACGCAGTATTTT
TRBV6-5	NA	TRBJ1-5	NA	CASSSSQGIYSNQPQHF	TGTGCCAGCAGTTCCTCACAGGGAATCTATAGCAATCAGCCCCAGCATTTT
TRBV20-1	few	TRBJ2-2	TRBD1	CSARDALKGAIRAGELFF	TGCAGTGCTAGAGATGCCCTGAAGGGGGCAATTCGGGCCGGGGAGCTGTTTTTT
TRBV25-1	many	TRBJ2-3	NA	CASSRTAGTDTQYF	TGTGCCAGCAGCAGGACAGCGGGGACAGATACGCAGTATTTT
TRBV5-5	few	TRBJ2-1	NA	CASSLGTTGNEQFF	TGTGCCAGCAGCTTAGGTACGACGGGCAATGAGCAGTTCTTC
TRBV6-1	NA	TRBJ1-1	NA	CASSEWQKAEAFF	TGTGCCAGCAGTGAATGGCAAAAAGCCGAAGCTTTCTTT
TRBV5-4	NA	TRBJ1-2	NA	CASSLIQGGYDGYTF	TGTGCCAGCAGCTTAATACAGGGTGGATACGATGGCTACACCTTC
TRBV12-3/TRBV12-4	few	TRBJ2-5	NA	CASRGTLQETQYF	TGTGCCAGCAGGGGGACACTTCAAGAGACCCAGTACTTC
TRBV20-1	NA	TRBJ2-3	TRBD2	CSASDSGRAGDTQYF	TGCAGTGCTAGCGATAGCGGGAGGGCCGGCGATACGCAGTATTTT
TRBV30	NA	TRBJ1-2	TRBD1	CAWSQHRGPSVYGYTF	TGTGCCTGGAGTCAACACAGGGGCCCCTCAGTATATGGCTACACCTTC
TRBV4-3	few	TRBJ1-3	NA	CASSQVQGTSGNTIYF	TGCGCCAGCAGCCAGGTTCAGGGGACTTCTGGAAACACCATATATTTT
TRBV2	few	TRBJ1-5	NA	CASSVGQPQHF	TGTGCCAGCAGTGTCGGTCAGCCCCAGCATTTT
TRBV10-3	many	TRBJ2-5	NA	CAISQLEETQYF	TGTGCCATCAGTCAACTAGAAGAGACCCAGTACTTC
TRBV4-3	many	TRBJ2-5	TRBD2	CASSQNPTGGWETQYF	TGCGCCAGCAGCCAGAATCCCACGGGGGGATGGGAGACCCAGTACTTC
TRBV4-3	few	TRBJ2-2	NA	CASSQETGAFTGELFF	TGCGCCAGCAGCCAAGAAACGGGAGCGTTCACCGGGGAGCTGTTTTTT
TRBV4-3	NA	TRBJ2-1	NA	CASSQVWGDSGPTTWNEQFF	TGCGCCAGCAGCCAAGTATGGGGGGATTCGGGACCTACGACTTGGAATGAGCAGTTCTTC
TRBV29-1	few	TRBJ2-1	NA	CSVARTRSGNEQFF	TGCAGCGTTGCGCGAACTCGAAGCGGCAATGAGCAGTTCTTC